This TCR beta chain stems from a study of technical replicates of blood from several donors. Method: immunoSEQ multiplex PCR; TCRdb's copy keeps in-frame clones and lacks some. The data show 10,000 to 15,000 clones, approximately 96% seen once. The V gene's germline CDR1 is MNHNS and CDR2 SASEGT. V lost 2 bases and J lost 4, with 12 bases in between. This CDR3 region has 14 residues. The V and J genes are TRBV6-1 and TRBJ2-7, with a tentative D call TRBD1 (6 bases). The sample taken for sequencing was PBMCs. The receptor's source is a human donor in good health. The CDR3 bases are TGTGCCAGCAGTGAAAATTCAGGGGATTACGAGCAGTACTTC. Translation: CASSENSGDYEQYF.